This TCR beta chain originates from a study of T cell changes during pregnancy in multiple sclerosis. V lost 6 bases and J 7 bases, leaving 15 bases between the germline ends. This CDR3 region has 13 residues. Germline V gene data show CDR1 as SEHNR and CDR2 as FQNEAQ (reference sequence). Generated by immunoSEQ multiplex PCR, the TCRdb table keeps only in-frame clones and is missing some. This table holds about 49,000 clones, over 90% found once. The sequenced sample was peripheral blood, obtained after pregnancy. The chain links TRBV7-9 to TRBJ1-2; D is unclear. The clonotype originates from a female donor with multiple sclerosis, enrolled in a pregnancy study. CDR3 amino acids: CASRRDGVAGYTF. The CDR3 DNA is TGTGCCAGCAGGAGAGACGGGGTTGCTGGCTACACCTTC.